What follows are 5 T cell receptor beta chains derived from one specimen sequenced in a study of blood T cell repertoires in COVID-19. TCRdb's table, derived via immunoSEQ multiplex PCR, lists solely in-frame clones and lacks some. The data hold more than 400,000 clones, with about nine tenths observed a single time. Sequenced: PBMCs or T cells enriched from blood (not recorded which). These receptors all stem from a woman aged 18-29 years who had recovered from COVID-19.

The chain carries TRBV28 and TRBJ1-2, with 7 bases aligning to TRBD1. CDR1 is MDHEN and CDR2 is SYDVKM in the germline V gene. The V and J ends lost 10 bases and 6 bases, in that order; junction bases with no gene match: 11. This CDR3 contains 13 residues. In nucleotides, the CDR3 is TGTGCCATCACAGGGGCAGAGTTGGATGGCTACACCTTC. Amino acid sequence: CAITGAELDGYTF.

The chain links TRBV7-9 to TRBJ1-2; 7 nucleotides align to TRBD1. This CDR3 comprises 15 residues. Germline V CDR1 and CDR2: SEHNR, FQNEAQ (reference sequence). V trimming: 5 bases; J trimming: 5 bases; junction bases outside the gene matches: 11. The CDR3 here is CASSPYQGERYGYTF. The CDR3 nucleotides are TGTGCCAGCAGCCCCTACCAGGGGGAGAGGTATGGCTACACCTTC.

The rearrangement uses TRBV6-5 and TRBJ2-5, with D maybe TRBD2 (5 bases). The CDR3 is 14 residues long. V shed 5 bases and J shed 5 bases, with 15 bases lying between them. The germline V gene has CDR1 MNHEY and CDR2 SVGAGI. The CDR3 DNA is TGTGCCAGCAGTCCTCGGGTGACGGGGGAGACCCAGTACTTC. It encodes CASSPRVTGETQYF.

The chain combines TRBV7-3 with TRBJ1-3, with 8 bases lining up with TRBD1. This CDR3 is 16 amino acids long. Germline CDR1 reads SGHTA; CDR2 reads FQGTGA. The V and J ends lost 5 bases and 4 bases, in that order; junction bases with no gene match: 10. CDR3 region: CASSMTGEGIGNTIYF. As DNA, the CDR3 is TGTGCCAGCAGCATGACAGGGGAAGGAATCGGAAACACCATATATTTT.

V gene TRBV24-1 combines with J gene TRBJ2-7; D is possibly TRBD1 (6 bases). The CDR3 has 13 amino acids. Trimming left V 2 bases short and J 2 bases short, with 6 bases between. The germline V gene encodes CDR1 KGHDR and CDR2 SFDVKD. The CDR3 region is CATSDWDTYEQYF. CDR3 in DNA: TGTGCCACCAGTGATTGGGACACCTACGAGCAGTACTTC.